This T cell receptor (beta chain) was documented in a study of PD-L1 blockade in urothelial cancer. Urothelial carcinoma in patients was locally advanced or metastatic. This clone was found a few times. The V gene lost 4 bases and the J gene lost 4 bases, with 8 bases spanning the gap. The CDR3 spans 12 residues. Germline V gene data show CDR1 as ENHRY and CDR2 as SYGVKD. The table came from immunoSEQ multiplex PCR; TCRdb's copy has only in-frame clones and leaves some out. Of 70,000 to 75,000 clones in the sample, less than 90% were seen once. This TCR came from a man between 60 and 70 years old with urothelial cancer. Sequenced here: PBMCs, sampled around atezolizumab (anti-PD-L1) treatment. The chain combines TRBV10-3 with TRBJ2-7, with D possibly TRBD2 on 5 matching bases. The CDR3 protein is CAISVAGYEQYF. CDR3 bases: TGTGCCATCAGTGTGGCGGGTTACGAGCAGTACTTC.